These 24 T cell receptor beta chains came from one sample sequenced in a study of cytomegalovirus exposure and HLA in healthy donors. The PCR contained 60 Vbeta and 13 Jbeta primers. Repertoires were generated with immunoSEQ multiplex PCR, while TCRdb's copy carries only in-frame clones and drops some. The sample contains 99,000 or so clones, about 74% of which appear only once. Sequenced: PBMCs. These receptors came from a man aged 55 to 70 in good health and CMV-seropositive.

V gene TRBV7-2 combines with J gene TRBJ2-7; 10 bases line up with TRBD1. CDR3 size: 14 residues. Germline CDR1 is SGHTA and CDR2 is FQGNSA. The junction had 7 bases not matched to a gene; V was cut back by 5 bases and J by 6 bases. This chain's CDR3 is CASSIRQGAREQYF. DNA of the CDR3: TGTGCCAGCAGCATCCGACAGGGGGCGCGCGAGCAGTACTTC.

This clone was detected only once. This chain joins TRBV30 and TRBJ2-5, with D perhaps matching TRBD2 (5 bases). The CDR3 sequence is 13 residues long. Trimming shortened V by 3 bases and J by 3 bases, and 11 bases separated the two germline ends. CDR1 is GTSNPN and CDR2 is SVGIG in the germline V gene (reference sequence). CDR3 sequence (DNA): TGTGCCTGGAGGGGCCGGGGAGAAGAGACCCAGTACTTC. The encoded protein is CAWRGRGEETQYF.

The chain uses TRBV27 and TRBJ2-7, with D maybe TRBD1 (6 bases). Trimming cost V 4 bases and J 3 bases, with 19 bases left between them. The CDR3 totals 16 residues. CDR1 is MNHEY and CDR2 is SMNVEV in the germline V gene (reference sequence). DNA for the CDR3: TGTGCCAGCAGTTCCCTCCGGGACACGAATATCTACGAGCAGTACTTC. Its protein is CASSSLRDTNIYEQYF.

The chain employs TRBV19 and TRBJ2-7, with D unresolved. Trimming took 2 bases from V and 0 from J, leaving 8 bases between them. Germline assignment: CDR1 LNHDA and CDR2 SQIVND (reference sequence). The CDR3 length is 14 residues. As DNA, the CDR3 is TGTGCCAGTAGTATAACCGGTTCCTCCTACGAGCAGTACTTC. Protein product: CASSITGSSYEQYF. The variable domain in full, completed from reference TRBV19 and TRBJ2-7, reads DGGITQSPKYLFRKEGQNVTLSCEQNLNHDAMYWYRQDPGQGLRLIYYSQIVNDFQKGDIAEGYSVSREKKESFPLTVTSAQKNPTAFYLCASSITGSSYEQYFGPGTRLTVT.

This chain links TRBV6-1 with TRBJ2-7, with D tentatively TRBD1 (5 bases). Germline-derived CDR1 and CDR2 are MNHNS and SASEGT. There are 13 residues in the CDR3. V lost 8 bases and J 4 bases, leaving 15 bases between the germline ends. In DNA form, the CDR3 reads TGTGCCAGCCTAGTCACAGGCGTGTACGAGCAGTACTTC. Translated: CASLVTGVYEQYF.

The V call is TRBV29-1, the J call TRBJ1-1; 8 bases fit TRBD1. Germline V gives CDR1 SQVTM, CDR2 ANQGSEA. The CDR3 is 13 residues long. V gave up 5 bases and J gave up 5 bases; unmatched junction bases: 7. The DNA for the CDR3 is TGCAGCGTTCCCGGACAGGGAGGTACTGAAGCTTTCTTT. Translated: CSVPGQGGTEAFF.

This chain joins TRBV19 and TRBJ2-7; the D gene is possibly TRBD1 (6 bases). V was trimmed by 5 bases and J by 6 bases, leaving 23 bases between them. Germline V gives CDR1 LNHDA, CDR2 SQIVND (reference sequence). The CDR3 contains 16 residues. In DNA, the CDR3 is TGTGCCAGTAGTCCTCCGATTCACAGGGCCACCTCCGAGCAGTACTTC. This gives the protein CASSPPIHRATSEQYF.

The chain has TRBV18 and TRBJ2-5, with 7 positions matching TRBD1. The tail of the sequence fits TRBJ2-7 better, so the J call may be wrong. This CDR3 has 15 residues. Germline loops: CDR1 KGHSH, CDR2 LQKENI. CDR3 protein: CASSPLAGQAYEQYF. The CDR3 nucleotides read TGTGCCAGCTCACCTCTTGCTGGACAGGCCTACGAGCAGTACTTC.

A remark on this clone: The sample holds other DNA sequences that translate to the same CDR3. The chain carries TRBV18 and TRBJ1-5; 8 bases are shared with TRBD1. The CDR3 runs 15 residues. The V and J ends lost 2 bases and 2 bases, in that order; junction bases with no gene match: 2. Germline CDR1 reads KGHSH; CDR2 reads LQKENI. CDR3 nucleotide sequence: TGTGCCAGCTCACCAGACAGGGGCGGCAATCAGCCCCAGCATTTT. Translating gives CASSPDRGGNQPQHF.

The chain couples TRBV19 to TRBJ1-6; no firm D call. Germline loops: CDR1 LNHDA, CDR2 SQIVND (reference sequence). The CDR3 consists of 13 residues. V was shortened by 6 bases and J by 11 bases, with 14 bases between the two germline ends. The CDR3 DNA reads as TGTGCCAGTAGCACTAGGGAAGGGACACCCCTCCACTTT. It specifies CASSTREGTPLHF.

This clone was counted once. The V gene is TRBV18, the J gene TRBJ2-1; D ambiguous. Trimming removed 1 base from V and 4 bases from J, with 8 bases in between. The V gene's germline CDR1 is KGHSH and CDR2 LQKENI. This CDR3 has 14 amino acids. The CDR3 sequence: CASSPLQPYNEQFF. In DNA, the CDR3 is TGTGCCAGCTCACCACTACAACCTTACAATGAGCAGTTCTTC.

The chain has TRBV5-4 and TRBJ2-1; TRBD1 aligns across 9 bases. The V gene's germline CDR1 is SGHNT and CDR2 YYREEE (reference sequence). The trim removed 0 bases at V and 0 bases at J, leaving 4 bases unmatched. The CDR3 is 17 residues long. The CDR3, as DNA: TGTGCCAGCAGCTTGGGTGACAGGGGGAGCTCCTACAATGAGCAGTTCTTC. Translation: CASSLGDRGSSYNEQFF. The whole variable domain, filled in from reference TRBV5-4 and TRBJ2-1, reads ETGVTQSPTHLIKTRGQQVTLRCSSQSGHNTVSWYQQALGQGPQFIFQYYREEENGRGNFPPRFSGLQFPNYSSELNVNALELDDSALYLCASSLGDRGSSYNEQFFGPGTRLTVL.

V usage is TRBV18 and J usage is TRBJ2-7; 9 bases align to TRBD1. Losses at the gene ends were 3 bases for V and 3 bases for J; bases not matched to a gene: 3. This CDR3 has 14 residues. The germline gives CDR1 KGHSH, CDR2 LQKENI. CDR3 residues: CASSPETGGYEQYF. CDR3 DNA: TGTGCCAGCTCACCGGAGACAGGGGGCTACGAGCAGTACTTC.

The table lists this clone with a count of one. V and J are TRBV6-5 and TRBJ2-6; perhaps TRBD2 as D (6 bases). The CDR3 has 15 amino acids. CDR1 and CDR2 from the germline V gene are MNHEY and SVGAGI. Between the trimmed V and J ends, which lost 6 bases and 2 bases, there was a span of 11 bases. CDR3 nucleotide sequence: TGTGCCAGCAGGGCGGGGTACGCTGGGGCCAACGTCCTGACTTTC. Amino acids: CASRAGYAGANVLTF.

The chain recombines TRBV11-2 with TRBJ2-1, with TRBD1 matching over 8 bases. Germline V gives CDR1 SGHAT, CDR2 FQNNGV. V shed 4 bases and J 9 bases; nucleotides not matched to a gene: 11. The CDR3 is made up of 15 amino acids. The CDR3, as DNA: TGTGCCAGCAGCTACTGGACAGGGAGGATGGGTGAGCAGTTCTTC. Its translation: CASSYWTGRMGEQFF.

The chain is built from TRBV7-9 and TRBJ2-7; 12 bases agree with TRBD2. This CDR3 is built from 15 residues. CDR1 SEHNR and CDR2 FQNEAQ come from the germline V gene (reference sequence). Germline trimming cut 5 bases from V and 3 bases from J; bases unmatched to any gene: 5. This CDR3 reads CASSRQTSGGYEQYF. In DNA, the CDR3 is TGTGCCAGCAGCCGCCAGACTAGCGGGGGCTACGAGCAGTACTTC. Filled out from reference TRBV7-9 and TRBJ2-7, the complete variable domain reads DTGVSQNPRHKITKRGQNVTFRCDPISEHNRLYWYRQTLGQGPEFLTYFQNEAQLEKSRLLSDRFSAERPKGSFSTLEIQRTEQGDSAMYLCASSRQTSGGYEQYFGPGTRLTVT.

CDR3 protein: CATQDGGRAYEQYF. DNA for the CDR3: TGTGCCACACAAGACGGGGGGCGAGCCTACGAGCAGTACTTC. This chain uses TRBV2 with TRBJ2-7; D is perhaps TRBD2 (7 bases). V was clipped by 10 bases and J by 2 bases, with 18 bases between them. The CDR3 spans 14 residues. Germline V gene lookup returns CDR1 SNHLY and CDR2 FYNNEI.

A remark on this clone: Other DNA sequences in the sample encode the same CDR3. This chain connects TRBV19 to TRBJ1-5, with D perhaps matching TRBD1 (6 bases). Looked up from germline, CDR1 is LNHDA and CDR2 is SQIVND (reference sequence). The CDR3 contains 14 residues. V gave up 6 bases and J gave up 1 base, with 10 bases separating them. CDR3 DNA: TGTGCCAGTAGGACCGACAGGAGCAATCAGCCCCAGCATTTT. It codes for CASRTDRSNQPQHF.

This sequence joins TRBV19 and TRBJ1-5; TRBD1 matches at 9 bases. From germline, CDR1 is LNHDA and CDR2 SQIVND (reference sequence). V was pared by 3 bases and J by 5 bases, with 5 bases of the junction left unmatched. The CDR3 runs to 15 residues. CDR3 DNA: TGTGCCAGTAGTATGTGGGACAGGGTTGATCAGCCCCAGCATTTT. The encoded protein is CASSMWDRVDQPQHF.

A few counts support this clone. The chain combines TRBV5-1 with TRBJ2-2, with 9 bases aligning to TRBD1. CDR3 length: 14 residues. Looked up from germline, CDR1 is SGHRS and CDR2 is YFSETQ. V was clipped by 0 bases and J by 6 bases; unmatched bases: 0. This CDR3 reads CASSLGQGAGELFF. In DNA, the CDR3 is TGCGCCAGCAGCTTGGGACAGGGGGCCGGGGAGCTGTTTTTT. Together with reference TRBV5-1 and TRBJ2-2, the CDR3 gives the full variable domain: KAGVTQTPRYLIKTRGQQVTLSCSPISGHRSVSWYQQTPGQGLQFLFEYFSETQRNKGNFPGRFSGRQFSNSRSEMNVSTLELGDSALYLCASSLGQGAGELFFGEGSRLTVL.

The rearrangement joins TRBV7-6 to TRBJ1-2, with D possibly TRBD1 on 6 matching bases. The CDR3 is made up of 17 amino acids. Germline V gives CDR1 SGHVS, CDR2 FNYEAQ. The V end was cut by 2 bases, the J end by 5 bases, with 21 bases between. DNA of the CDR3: TGTGCCAGCAGCTTACCACGGGGTGGACAGATGAGGTATGGCTACACCTTC. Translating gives CASSLPRGGQMRYGYTF.

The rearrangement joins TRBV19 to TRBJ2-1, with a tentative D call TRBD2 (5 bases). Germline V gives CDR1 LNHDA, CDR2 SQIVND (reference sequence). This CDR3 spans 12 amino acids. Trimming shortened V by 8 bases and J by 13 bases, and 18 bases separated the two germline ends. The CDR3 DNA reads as TGTGCCAGTGGCTCGGGATCGGCGGCCCAGTTCTTC. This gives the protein CASGSGSAAQFF.

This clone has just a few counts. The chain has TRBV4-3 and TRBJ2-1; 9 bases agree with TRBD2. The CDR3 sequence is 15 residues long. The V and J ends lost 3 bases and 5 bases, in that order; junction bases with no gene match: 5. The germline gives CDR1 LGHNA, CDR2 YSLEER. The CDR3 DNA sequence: TGCGCCAGCAGCCATAGCGGGGGTTTACACAATGAGCAGTTCTTC. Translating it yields CASSHSGGLHNEQFF.

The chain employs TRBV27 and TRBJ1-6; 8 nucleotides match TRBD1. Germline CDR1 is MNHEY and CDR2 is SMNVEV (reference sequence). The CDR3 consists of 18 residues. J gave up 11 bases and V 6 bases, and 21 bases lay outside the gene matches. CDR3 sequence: CASRPRSLVDRVGPPLHF. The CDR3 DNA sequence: TGTGCCAGCAGACCGAGATCTCTAGTGGACAGGGTCGGTCCACCCCTCCACTTT.